Sequencing of this T cell receptor (beta chain) was carried out in a study of blood T cells in healthy people across ages. The second PCR ran about 6 to 11 cycles with a sample-barcoded 5' primer and J-beta primers. Each cDNA molecule, via a template-switch adaptor with 12 random nucleotides, was tagged. TCRdb passed the 5' RACE reads through MiXCR, listing each CDR3 protein once. The repertoire consists of about 2 million distinct CDR3 sequences, with around half occurring once and the leading ten covering over 2%. Donors were healthy Caucasian individuals from Russia aged roughly 6 to 100. The V gene's germline CDR1 is ENHRY and CDR2 SYGVKD. V lost 10 bases to trimming and J lost 3 bases, with 28 bases between them. This CDR3 comprises 18 residues.

V is TRBV10-3 and J is TRBJ2-1; D is perhaps TRBD2 (6 bases). The sequence was obtained from a woman between 40 and 55 years old in good health. Material for sequencing was blood. The CDR3 region is CATVKENSGGLGYNEQFF. The CDR3 bases are TGTGCCACCGTGAAGGAAAACAGTGGGGGACTGGGCTACAATGAGCAGTTCTTC.